This entry lists 32 T cell receptor beta chains sequenced from one sample in a study of T cell clonotyping in hematopoietic cell transplantation. Regarding time point: recipient sample about 28 days before transplant, after cytoreduction. Assay used: immunoSEQ multiplex PCR; TCRdb lists only in-frame clones, some missing. The table includes around 5,400 clones, 80% detected once. The sequences come from peripheral blood mononuclear cells, collected before stem cell transplant. All receptors come from a woman in her forties or fifties with acute myeloid leukemia. Some clones in this sample may be carry-over from other donors' samples.

This clone turned up a few times. This chain uses TRBV5-5 with TRBJ2-7, with a tentative D call TRBD1 (6 bases). Germline CDR1 SGHKS, CDR2 YYEKEE (reference sequence). This CDR3 spans 14 amino acids. Trimming left V 3 bases short and J 3 bases short, with 13 bases between. CDR3 DNA sequence: TGTGCCAGCAGCTCCGGGCCACAGGGCTACGAGCAGTACTTC. It codes for CASSSGPQGYEQYF.

The chain combines TRBV7-9 with TRBJ1-2; TRBD1 might be the D (6 bases). Germline-derived CDR1 and CDR2 are SEHNR and FQNEAQ (reference sequence). The V and J ends lost 5 bases and 4 bases respectively, with 20 bases between them. The CDR3 length is 16 residues. The CDR3 reads CASSRDRLSFRYGYTF. DNA of the CDR3: TGTGCCAGCAGCCGAGACAGGCTAAGCTTTCGCTATGGCTACACCTTC.

This chain joins TRBV10-1 and TRBJ2-5; 9 bases match TRBD1. This CDR3 comprises 17 residues. CDR1 WNHNN and CDR2 SYGVQD come from the germline V gene (reference sequence). The V gene end was trimmed by 2 bases and the J gene end by 4 bases; junction bases not matched to a gene: 11. CDR3 nucleotide sequence: TGCGCCAGCAGTGAGGGAACCGGGACAGGGATTGGAGAGACCCAGTACTTC. The encoded protein is CASSEGTGTGIGETQYF.

The chain combines TRBV5-6 with TRBJ1-5; tentatively, D is TRBD1 (5 bases). V was clipped by 3 bases and J by 7 bases, with 11 bases between them. The CDR3 is 13 amino acids. Germline lookup yields CDR1 SGHDT and CDR2 YYEEEE. CDR3 bases: TGTGCCAGCAGCTCGGACCGGGGGCAGCCCCAGCATTTT. It specifies CASSSDRGQPQHF. The whole variable domain, remainder taken from reference TRBV5-6 and TRBJ1-5, is DAGVTQSPTHLIKTRGQQVTLRCSPKSGHDTVSWYQQALGQGPQFIFQYYEEEERQRGNFPDRFSGHQFPNYSSELNVNALLLGDSALYLCASSSDRGQPQHFGDGTRLSIL.

The chain recombines TRBV25-1 with TRBJ2-7, with TRBD1 as a possible D gene (6 bases). The V gene's germline CDR1 is MGHDK and CDR2 SYGVNS. V was trimmed by 5 bases and J by 3 bases, leaving 14 bases between them. The CDR3 runs 14 residues. The CDR3 nucleotides are TGTGCCAGCAGTCAGGGGATGACGAACTACGAGCAGTACTTC. Translated: CASSQGMTNYEQYF.

The V call is TRBV7-2, the J call TRBJ2-3; D ambiguous. Trimming left V 4 bases short and J 0 bases short, with 8 bases between. Germline V gene data show CDR1 as SGHTA and CDR2 as FQGNSA. This CDR3 has 14 amino acids. Here the CDR3 reads CASSSRRSTDTQYF. Here the CDR3 DNA reads TGTGCCAGCAGCTCCCGGCGCAGCACAGATACGCAGTATTTT.

The chain recombines TRBV23-1 with TRBJ1-5; 8 bases are a match to TRBD1. TRBV23-1 is flagged as an ORF with uncertain function. The junction had 6 bases not matched to a gene; V was cut back by 4 bases and J by 7 bases. The CDR3 is made up of 14 amino acids. The chain's CDR3 is CASSPGTGNQPQHF. CDR3 coding DNA: TGCGCCAGCAGTCCAGGGACAGGAAACCAGCCCCAGCATTTT.

This clone was detected once. This chain joins TRBV10-3 and TRBJ1-6; possibly TRBD1 for D (6 bases). The CDR3 length is 13 residues. Between the trimmed V and J ends, which lost 6 bases and 7 bases, there was a span of 10 bases. Germline V gene data show CDR1 as ENHRY and CDR2 as SYGVKD. CDR3 region: CAIRGTLNSPLHF. DNA of the CDR3: TGTGCCATCAGAGGGACATTGAATTCACCCCTCCACTTT.

This clone appeared a few times. The V and J genes are TRBV11-3 and TRBJ2-7, with TRBD1 as a possible D gene (5 bases). Trimming stripped 4 bases from V and 6 bases from J, with 16 bases between. Germline V gene lookup returns CDR1 SGHNT and CDR2 YENEEA. CDR3 length equals 14 residues. The CDR3 spells CASSWGQPDGEQYF. Written as DNA, the CDR3 is TGTGCCAGCAGCTGGGGCCAGCCCGACGGCGAGCAGTACTTC. Full variable domain (outside the CDR3, taken from reference TRBV11-3 and TRBJ2-7): EAGVVQSPRYKIIEKKQPVAFWCNPISGHNTLYWYLQNLGQGPELLIRYENEEAVDDSQLPKDRFSAERLKGVDSTLKIQPAELGDSAVYLCASSWGQPDGEQYFGPGTRLTVT.

As for this clone: Other DNA variants within this sample encode the same CDR3. The genes are TRBV5-1 and TRBJ1-3, with D maybe TRBD1 (5 bases). Germline CDR1 SGHRS, CDR2 YFSETQ. Trimming removed 4 bases from V and 4 bases from J, with 12 bases in between. This CDR3 has 14 residues. CDR3 protein: CASSAGTIGNTIYF. The CDR3 nucleotides are TGCGCCAGCAGCGCCGGGACTATAGGAAACACCATATATTTT.

This clone was recorded only once. V usage is TRBV4-1 and J usage is TRBJ2-2, with D hard to call. Trimming pared 2 bases from V and 6 bases from J, leaving 10 bases between. The CDR3 consists of 14 residues. Per the germline V gene, CDR1 is MGHRA and CDR2 is YSYEKL. CDR3: CASSQNLAPGELFF. DNA of the CDR3: TGCGCCAGCAGCCAAAATTTAGCCCCCGGGGAGCTGTTTTTT.

The chain links TRBV5-5 to TRBJ2-7; 10 bases are a match to TRBD1. Germline lookup yields CDR1 SGHKS and CDR2 YYEKEE (reference sequence). With V trimmed by 4 bases and J by 5 bases, 3 bases remained unmatched. The CDR3 extends over 13 amino acids. The CDR3 is CASSLTGGHEQYF. DNA of the CDR3: TGTGCCAGCAGCCTGACAGGGGGCCACGAGCAGTACTTC.

The V gene is TRBV4-1, the J gene TRBJ2-7; possible D gene TRBD1, 6 bases. In germline, CDR1 is MGHRA, CDR2 YSYEKL. Trimming removed 2 bases from V and 2 bases from J, with 13 bases in between. The CDR3 sequence is 15 residues long. CDR3 nucleotide sequence: TGCGCCAGCAGCCAACGTCACAGGGACACCTACGAGCAGTACTTC. This encodes CASSQRHRDTYEQYF.

This chain links TRBV19 with TRBJ2-7, with TRBD1 identical over 10 bases. The CDR3 contains 15 residues. Germline loops: CDR1 LNHDA, CDR2 SQIVND (reference sequence). With 9 bases clipped from V and 3 bases from J, the junction kept 11 bases outside the gene matches. CDR3 bases: TGTGCCAGCGCGGAAATAGGACAGGGGGGCTACGAGCAGTACTTC. It is translated as CASAEIGQGGYEQYF.

This chain links TRBV6-6 with TRBJ1-1, with D possibly TRBD1 on 6 matching bases. The CDR3 covers 15 residues. Trimming shortened V by 2 bases and J by 1 base, and 11 bases separated the two germline ends. Germline CDR1 is MNHNY and CDR2 is SVGAGI (reference sequence). Here the CDR3 reads CASSYAGTPNTEAFF. Here the CDR3 DNA reads TGTGCCAGCAGTTACGCCGGGACACCGAACACTGAAGCTTTCTTT.

The chain is built from TRBV30 and TRBJ1-5; D is unresolved. V gave up 3 bases and J gave up 0 bases, with 15 bases separating them. This CDR3 contains 16 residues. From germline, CDR1 is GTSNPN and CDR2 SVGIG (reference sequence). The CDR3 nucleotides are TGTGCCTGGAGCGGCCCTACCCTTCTTAGCAATCAGCCCCAGCATTTT. This sequence encodes CAWSGPTLLSNQPQHF.

J is TRBJ2-7 and V is TRBV19, with 11 positions matching TRBD2. CDR3 length: 16 residues. The V gene end was trimmed by 5 bases and the J gene end by 6 bases; junction bases not matched to a gene: 12. Germline CDR1 is LNHDA and CDR2 is SQIVND (reference sequence). The CDR3 nucleotides are TGTGCCAGTAGTCCCGAGACTAGCGGGACGGCGGGCGAGCAGTACTTC. As protein: CASSPETSGTAGEQYF.

This chain connects TRBV6-9 to TRBJ2-2; no reliable D call. With 8 bases removed from V and 7 bases from J, the gap between germline ends came to 8 bases. The CDR3 contains 11 residues. CDR1 is MNHGY and CDR2 is SVAAGI in the germline V gene. The CDR3 reads CASGEDGELFF. As DNA, the CDR3 is TGTGCCAGCGGGGAAGACGGGGAGCTGTTTTTT.

The V and J genes are TRBV25-1 and TRBJ1-4; D gene uncertain. CDR1 MGHDK and CDR2 SYGVNS come from the germline V gene. The CDR3 is 14 residues long. Trimming stripped 6 bases from V and 3 bases from J, with 11 bases between. The DNA for the CDR3 is TGTGCCAGCAGCAAGACTTTGGCTAATGAAAAACTGTTTTTT. Amino acid sequence: CASSKTLANEKLFF.

In nucleotides, the CDR3 is TGTGCCACCCAGTGGGAGGTTTCCTACGAGCAGTACTTC. Protein: CATQWEVSYEQYF. The chain joins TRBV10-3 to TRBJ2-7; a possible D gene is TRBD2 (6 bases). Trimming removed 10 bases from V and 1 base from J, with 14 bases in between. Per germline, CDR1 ENHRY and CDR2 SYGVKD. This CDR3 region has 13 residues.

This clone was seen only a few times. The chain uses TRBV27 and TRBJ2-5; D possibly corresponds to TRBD2 (5 bases). Germline assignment: CDR1 MNHEY and CDR2 SMNVEV (reference sequence). The CDR3 sequence is 13 residues long. V lost 0 bases and J lost 7, with 9 bases in between. CDR3 sequence reads: CASSLSGRGTQYF. In nucleotides, the CDR3 is TGTGCCAGCAGTTTATCAGGGAGAGGGACCCAGTACTTC.

This clone appeared a few times. The V call is TRBV7-9, the J call TRBJ2-4, with D possibly matching TRBD2 (7 bases). The CDR3 runs 15 residues. CDR1 and CDR2 from the germline V gene are SEHNR and FQNEAQ (reference sequence). Trimming took off 5 bases at V and 3 bases at J, with 14 bases between the two ends. The CDR3 DNA sequence: TGTGCCAGCAGCCTGGACAGCGGGAACAAAAACATTCAGTACTTC. As protein: CASSLDSGNKNIQYF.

Only a few counts were recorded for this clone. Other DNA sequences in the sample encode the same CDR3. V usage is TRBV7-2 and J usage is TRBJ2-4; D tentatively reads TRBD1 or TRBD2 (5 bases each). Deletions cut 4 bases from V and 0 bases from J, with 13 bases between. CDR3 size: 16 residues. Germline CDR1 reads SGHTA; CDR2 reads FQGNSA. CDR3 coding DNA: TGTGCCAGCAGCTCGCCGACGGGGCTAGCCAAAAACATTCAGTACTTC. Translation: CASSSPTGLAKNIQYF. Full variable domain (missing parts from reference TRBV7-2 and TRBJ2-4): GAGVSQSPSNKVTEKGKDVELRCDPISGHTALYWYRQSLGQGLEFLIYFQGNSAPDKSGLPSDRFSAERTGGSVSTLTIQRTQQEDSAVYLCASSSPTGLAKNIQYFGAGTRLSVL.

This sequence joins TRBV7-8 and TRBJ1-6, with 8 bases matching TRBD1. V lost 3 bases to trimming and J lost 10 bases; unmatched junction nucleotides: 2. This CDR3 is 13 amino acids long. The V gene's germline CDR1 is SGHVS and CDR2 FQNEAQ. CDR3 protein: CASSFGTGSPLHF. DNA of the CDR3: TGTGCCAGCAGCTTTGGGACAGGATCACCCCTCCACTTT.

The CDR3 spells CSVEGSSDEQFF. CDR3 nucleotide sequence: TGCAGCGTTGAAGGGAGCAGCGATGAGCAGTTCTTC. The chain carries TRBV29-1 and TRBJ2-1; D is uncertain. Trimming removed 1 base from V and 8 bases from J, with 9 bases in between. CDR3 length: 12 residues. CDR1 and CDR2 from the germline V gene are SQVTM and ANQGSEA.

This chain uses TRBV19 with TRBJ1-3; no firm D call. Germline lookup yields CDR1 LNHDA and CDR2 SQIVND (reference sequence). This CDR3 contains 17 residues. V shed 3 bases and J shed 0 bases, with 15 bases lying between them. CDR3 amino acids: CASSIEGRTSSGNTIYF. The CDR3 region has the DNA TGTGCCAGTAGTATTGAAGGGCGGACGAGCTCTGGAAACACCATATATTTT.

The chain employs TRBV5-1 and TRBJ2-3; 9 bases are shared with TRBD2. The V segment lost 1 base and the J segment 6 bases; nucleotides outside the gene matches: 6. The germline gives CDR1 SGHRS, CDR2 YFSETQ. The CDR3 is 15 amino acids. The CDR3 region has the DNA TGCGCCAGCAGCTTGATGGGACTAGCCCTCGATACGCAGTATTTT. This sequence encodes CASSLMGLALDTQYF.

Here the CDR3 DNA reads TGTGCCACTGACTCCTCCTACAATGAGCAGTTCTTC. This codes for CATDSSYNEQFF. The V gene is TRBV6-1, the J gene TRBJ2-1, with no clear D. Trimming pared 10 bases from V and 0 bases from J, leaving 7 bases between. From germline, CDR1 is MNHNS and CDR2 SASEGT. The CDR3 covers 12 residues.

V and J are TRBV11-2 and TRBJ1-1; D may be TRBD1 (5 bases). V was clipped by 8 bases and J by 2 bases, with 12 bases between them. This CDR3 comprises 13 residues. The germline V gene has CDR1 SGHAT and CDR2 FQNNGV. The CDR3 DNA reads TGTGCCAGCGGGGGGGACCGTAACACTGAAGCTTTCTTT. Protein product: CASGGDRNTEAFF.

This chain links TRBV2 with TRBJ2-3; D call uncertain. This CDR3 is built from 12 residues. V lost 6 bases and J 3 bases, leaving 7 bases between the germline ends. Germline-derived CDR1 and CDR2 are SNHLY and FYNNEI. CDR3 protein: CASSFPTDTQYF. CDR3 coding DNA: TGTGCCAGCAGCTTCCCTACAGATACGCAGTATTTT.

This chain links TRBV7-2 with TRBJ1-6, with 7 bases that match TRBD1. Germline CDR1 is SGHTA and CDR2 is FQGNSA. V trimming: 2 bases; J trimming: 7 bases; junction bases outside the gene matches: 5. CDR3 length equals 15 residues. The CDR3 reads CASSLPRGQNSPLHF. Here the CDR3 DNA reads TGTGCCAGCAGCTTACCTAGGGGGCAAAATTCACCCCTCCACTTT.

The J gene is TRBJ1-4, the V gene TRBV28; a possible D gene is TRBD1 (6 bases). CDR1 and CDR2 (germline): MDHEN, SYDVKM. This CDR3 has 13 residues. Trimming pared 10 bases from V and 7 bases from J, leaving 16 bases between. DNA for the CDR3: TGTGCCATATTACAGGGAGAGGGTGAAAAACTGTTTTTT. Its protein product is CAILQGEGEKLFF. The variable domain in full, with the rest retrieved from reference TRBV28 and TRBJ1-4, is DVKVTQSSRYLVKRTGEKVFLECVQDMDHENMFWYRQDPGLGLRLIYFSYDVKMKEKGDIPEGYSVSREKKERFSLILESASTNQTSMYLCAILQGEGEKLFFGSGTQLSVL.